This T cell receptor (beta chain) comes out of a study of resident and recirculating memory T cells in vitiligo. TCRdb's table, derived via immunoSEQ multiplex PCR, lists solely in-frame clones and lacks some. The sample has 40,000 to 50,000 clones; 80% to 95% are singletons. Deletions cut 3 bases from V and 1 base from J, with 6 bases between. Germline assignment: CDR1 KGHSH and CDR2 LQKENI. The CDR3 sequence is 13 residues long. Source material: blood. The receptor was derived from a male donor with vitiligo. The genes are TRBV18 and TRBJ1-1; D is undetermined. This CDR3 reads CASSPAQNTEAFF. The CDR3, as DNA: TGTGCCAGCTCACCGGCCCAGAACACTGAAGCTTTCTTT.